The 18 T cell receptor beta chains in this list originate from one sample, sequenced in a study of PD-1 blockade in classical Hodgkin lymphoma. Time point defined: cycle 4 day 1 (C4D1), after more than five weeks of nivolumab. Each patient relapsed following autologous stem cell transplantation, and prior brentuximab vedotin exposure differed. Negative magnetic selection isolated CD4+ T cells from thawed PBMCs. The repertoire was sequenced with immunoSEQ multiplex PCR; TCRdb's copy has only in-frame clones and lacks some. The table lists tens of thousands of clones, roughly 92% of them singletons. The input for sequencing was CD4+ T cells from blood, taken before the fourth cycle of nivolumab. These receptors originate from a human donor with classical Hodgkin lymphoma.

The chain is built from TRBV10-3 and TRBJ1-5; D is undetermined. V shed 11 bases and J shed 0 bases, with 11 bases lying between them. Germline values: CDR1 ENHRY, CDR2 SYGVKD. The CDR3 has 13 amino acids. The CDR3 nucleotides read TGTGCCGCCCAAGGGAATAGCAATCAGCCCCAGCATTTT. Protein product: CAAQGNSNQPQHF.

The V call is TRBV28, the J call TRBJ1-4; 7 bases line up with TRBD1. The CDR3 is 13 residues long. With V trimmed by 7 bases and J by 8 bases, 7 bases remained unmatched. CDR1 and CDR2 (germline): MDHEN, SYDVKM. This CDR3 is CASKRQGGEKLFF. The CDR3 nucleotides read TGTGCCAGCAAAAGACAGGGAGGGGAAAAACTGTTTTTT.

The rearrangement links TRBV7-9 to TRBJ1-3; weak D call: TRBD1 (5 bases). The CDR3 has 16 amino acids. From germline, CDR1 is SEHNR and CDR2 FQNEAQ (reference sequence). V lost 1 base to trimming and J lost 4 bases, with 14 bases between them. As DNA, the CDR3 is TGTGCCAGCAGCTTAGAGTTGACAGTTTCAGGAAACACCATATATTTT. As protein: CASSLELTVSGNTIYF. Variable domain in full (rest from reference TRBV7-9 and TRBJ1-3): DTGVSQNPRHKITKRGQNVTFRCDPISEHNRLYWYRQTLGQGPEFLTYFQNEAQLEKSRLLSDRFSAERPKGSFSTLEIQRTEQGDSAMYLCASSLELTVSGNTIYFGEGSWLTVV.

The chain is built from TRBV6-1 and TRBJ1-1, with a possible D match to TRBD1 (5 bases). CDR3 length: 18 residues. The V end lost 2 bases, the J end lost 1 base, and 20 bases lay between the germline ends. Germline lookup yields CDR1 MNHNS and CDR2 SASEGT. CDR3 protein: CASSEMGVGPPRNTEAFF. The DNA of the CDR3 is TGTGCCAGCAGTGAAATGGGGGTAGGACCCCCTCGGAACACTGAAGCTTTCTTT.

V is TRBV5-1 and J is TRBJ2-1; the match to TRBD2 covers 13 bases. CDR3 size: 16 residues. J lost 12 bases, V lost 0 bases, and 9 bases had no gene match. Germline V gene data show CDR1 as SGHRS and CDR2 as YFSETQ. The CDR3 here is CASSLDSGLAGAGQFF. CDR3 DNA: TGCGCCAGCAGCTTGGATTCAGGACTAGCGGGAGCTGGGCAGTTCTTC.

The rearrangement uses TRBV30 and TRBJ1-3; no definite D call. V lost 4 bases and J lost 3, with 16 bases in between. CDR3 length: 15 amino acids. Germline lookup yields CDR1 GTSNPN and CDR2 SVGIG (reference sequence). In nucleotides, the CDR3 is TGTGCCTGGATTCCTCCATCCGAAGGTGGAAACACCATATATTTT. As protein: CAWIPPSEGGNTIYF.

This clone was counted once. The rearrangement joins TRBV5-1 to TRBJ2-3; 9 bases match TRBD2. The CDR3 runs 16 residues. Germline trimming cut 4 bases from V and 4 bases from J; bases unmatched to any gene: 10. CDR1 and CDR2 from the germline V gene are SGHRS and YFSETQ. This CDR3 is CASSPSLAGVADTQYF. In DNA, the CDR3 is TGCGCCAGCAGCCCATCACTAGCGGGTGTCGCAGATACGCAGTATTTT.

The V gene is TRBV25-1, the J gene TRBJ2-7; a weak D match, TRBD2 (6 bases). This CDR3 contains 16 residues. The ends were cut back, 0 bases at V and 0 bases at J, with 12 bases in the middle. Germline V gene lookup returns CDR1 MGHDK and CDR2 SYGVNS. The CDR3 here is CASSEYRGLSSYEQYF. For the CDR3, the DNA is TGTGCCAGCAGTGAATACCGCGGACTAAGCTCCTACGAGCAGTACTTC.

V and J are TRBV2 and TRBJ2-7; 12 bases map to TRBD2. Germline lookup yields CDR1 SNHLY and CDR2 FYNNEI. J gave up 2 bases and V 6 bases, and 5 bases lay outside the gene matches. CDR3 length equals 15 residues. CDR3 residues: CASSDGLAGPYEQYF. The DNA of the CDR3 is TGTGCCAGCAGCGACGGACTAGCGGGGCCCTACGAGCAGTACTTC. Filled out from reference TRBV2 and TRBJ2-7, the complete variable domain reads EPEVTQTPSHQVTQMGQEVILRCVPISNHLYFYWYRQILGQKVEFLVSFYNNEISEKSEIFDDQFSVERPDGSNFTLKIRSTKLEDSAMYFCASSDGLAGPYEQYFGPGTRLTVT.

The DNA of the CDR3 is TGTGCCACTTATTGGTGGGCAGGGGGAGGGAAAGAGACCCAGTACTTC. Its protein is CATYWWAGGGKETQYF. The chain carries TRBV5-4 and TRBJ2-5, with D perhaps matching TRBD1 or TRBD2 (7 bases each). The CDR3 covers 16 residues. The V gene's germline CDR1 is SGHNT and CDR2 YYREEE (reference sequence). V was clipped by 9 bases and J by 3 bases, with 24 bases between them. Drawing the rest from reference TRBV5-4 and TRBJ2-5, the complete variable domain is ETGVTQSPTHLIKTRGQQVTLRCSSQSGHNTVSWYQQALGQGPQFIFQYYREEENGRGNFPPRFSGLQFPNYSSELNVNALELDDSALYLCATYWWAGGGKETQYFGPGTRLLVL.

V gene TRBV6-5 combines with J gene TRBJ2-7; 9 bases fit TRBD2. The germline V gene has CDR1 MNHEY and CDR2 SVGAGI. The V segment lost 2 bases and the J segment 1 base; nucleotides outside the gene matches: 6. There are 16 residues in the CDR3. CDR3 in amino acids: CASSYRVTSGSYEQYF. The CDR3 coding sequence is TGTGCCAGCAGTTACAGGGTGACTAGCGGATCCTACGAGCAGTACTTC.

The genes are TRBV5-1 and TRBJ2-1; a weak D match, TRBD2 (6 bases). V dropped 2 bases and J dropped 0 bases, with 6 bases sitting between them. The CDR3 contains 14 residues. Germline values: CDR1 SGHRS, CDR2 YFSETQ. The CDR3 here is CASSFGGSYNEQFF. The CDR3 DNA reads as TGCGCCAGCAGCTTCGGGGGCTCCTACAATGAGCAGTTCTTC.

The chain employs TRBV4-1 and TRBJ2-7; maybe TRBD1 (5 bases). The CDR3 loop spans 14 amino acids. Germline CDR1 reads MGHRA; CDR2 reads YSYEKL. V shed 2 bases and J shed 6 bases, with 14 bases lying between them. CDR3 loop: CASSQLGASGEQYF. CDR3 DNA: TGCGCCAGCAGCCAACTAGGGGCTTCTGGCGAGCAGTACTTC.

The chain has TRBV2 and TRBJ1-1; D ambiguous. V was shortened by 7 bases and J by 2 bases, with 8 bases between the two germline ends. The CDR3 is made up of 12 amino acids. Per the germline V gene, CDR1 is SNHLY and CDR2 is FYNNEI. CDR3 loop: CASKTPNTEAFF. The CDR3 region has the DNA TGTGCCAGCAAAACCCCTAACACTGAAGCTTTCTTT.

V is TRBV6-4 and J is TRBJ1-1; D gene ambiguous. Germline CDR1 MRHNA, CDR2 SNTAGT. This CDR3 is built from 13 residues. Trimming removed 3 bases at V and 3 bases at J, with 8 bases between. This chain's CDR3 is CASSDELHTEAFF. In nucleotides, the CDR3 is TGTGCCAGCAGTGATGAGTTGCACACTGAAGCTTTCTTT.

This clone was seen once. The chain employs TRBV28 and TRBJ1-1, with D uncertain. This CDR3 comprises 12 residues. The V gene's germline CDR1 is MDHEN and CDR2 SYDVKM. V lost 3 bases and J 4 bases, leaving 6 bases between the germline ends. The CDR3 DNA sequence: TGTGCCAGCAGTTTCTCGGGCACTGAAGCTTTCTTT. Translated: CASSFSGTEAFF.

The V call is TRBV30, the J call TRBJ1-3; D unresolved. Trimming removed 5 bases at V and 1 base at J, with 6 bases between. CDR3 length: 12 amino acids. CDR1 is GTSNPN and CDR2 is SVGIG in the germline V gene (reference sequence). The CDR3 nucleotides read TGTGCCTGGTCCAATTCTGGAAACACCATATATTTT. Its protein is CAWSNSGNTIYF.

The chain links TRBV7-9 to TRBJ2-1, with 8 bases that match TRBD2. CDR1 SEHNR and CDR2 FQNEAQ come from the germline V gene (reference sequence). With V trimmed by 5 bases and J by 4 bases, 7 bases remained unmatched. This CDR3 has 15 residues. For the CDR3, the DNA is TGTGCCAGCAGCAACAGCGGGGGTCCTTACAATGAGCAGTTCTTC. Its translation: CASSNSGGPYNEQFF.